Detailed here is one T cell receptor beta chain. Antigen unknown. These data are taken from a study of cytomegalovirus exposure and HLA in healthy donors. Study results and caveats: A few V segments could not be told apart, such as TRBV6-2 and TRBV6-3, and were left out. There were some public TCRs occurring in many donors, but most TCR sequences were rare.

In the PCR, 60 Vbeta and 13 Jbeta primers were used. Only in-frame clones appear in the TCRdb table, and some are missing; sequencing was by immunoSEQ multiplex PCR. The sample lists about 130,000 clones; less than 80% were seen once. Trimming took 3 bases from V and 3 from J, leaving 9 bases between them. Germline CDR1 is LNHDA and CDR2 is SQIVND (reference sequence). The CDR3 is 14 amino acids. This clonotype originated in a man aged 40-55 years in good health and CMV-seropositive. The chain couples TRBV19 to TRBJ1-5; D is undetermined. Input material: PBMCs. The DNA for the CDR3 is TGTGCCAGTAGTATCACAGCATTCAATCAGCCCCAGCATTTT. This gives the protein CASSITAFNQPQHF.